This T cell receptor beta chain was sequenced during a study of cytomegalovirus exposure and HLA in healthy donors. Study details: Across a few hundred genotyped donors, more than 75% landed in the Caucasian-associated ancestry cluster. General study points: Later work found most CMV-associated TCR beta chains apparently HLA-restricted.

The CDR3 covers 19 residues. Looked up from germline, CDR1 is SGHNT and CDR2 is YYREEE (reference sequence). Both 60 Vbeta primers and 13 Jbeta primers went into the PCR. Assay: immunoSEQ multiplex PCR; the TCRdb copy retains only in-frame clones and omits some. The table records about 140,000 clones, approximately 80% of them present only once. Of note for this clone: What it binds is unknown.

The donors gave bone marrow, and they were healthy. Source material: PBMCs. The chain combines TRBV5-4 with TRBJ2-5, with TRBD2 matching over 10 bases. Matching the DNA end better, TRBJ2-7 makes the J call doubtful. The receptor's source is a woman aged 40 to 50 in good health and CMV-seronegative. The CDR3 nucleotides read TGTGCCAGCAGCTTGCCGGCTAGCGGGAGTACAGGGGAGGGCTACGAGCAGTACTTC. Protein product: CASSLPASGSTGEGYEQYF.